The subject of this entry is one T cell receptor beta chain. The assay was immunoSEQ multiplex PCR, and TCRdb's table has in-frame clones only and misses some. The table lists around 350,000 clones, roughly 84% of them singletons. Treatment indicated: roughly 18 received Ad26.COV2.S at low or high dose, single or two shots; about five received placebo; per-sample allocation not given. At day 63 after the first vaccine or placebo injection, samples were drawn. The record originates from a study of Ad26.COV2.S vaccination and SARS-CoV-2 variants. Background on the study: Administration of Ad26.COV2.S was intramuscular, either once or twice 56 days apart.

The clonotype comes from a person between 18 and 60 years old who received the Ad26.COV2.S COVID-19 vaccine or a placebo. The input for sequencing was peripheral blood, taken in a trial of Ad26.COV2.S vaccine versus placebo.

DNA of the CDR3: TGCGCCAGCAGCGTTACTCTAACCGGGGAGCTGTTTTTT. Encoded protein: CASSVTLTGELFF. The V call is TRBV5-1, the J call TRBJ2-2, with no clear D. The germline gives CDR1 SGHRS, CDR2 YFSETQ. This CDR3 spans 13 amino acids. Trimming took off 4 bases at V and 5 bases at J, with 9 bases between the two ends.